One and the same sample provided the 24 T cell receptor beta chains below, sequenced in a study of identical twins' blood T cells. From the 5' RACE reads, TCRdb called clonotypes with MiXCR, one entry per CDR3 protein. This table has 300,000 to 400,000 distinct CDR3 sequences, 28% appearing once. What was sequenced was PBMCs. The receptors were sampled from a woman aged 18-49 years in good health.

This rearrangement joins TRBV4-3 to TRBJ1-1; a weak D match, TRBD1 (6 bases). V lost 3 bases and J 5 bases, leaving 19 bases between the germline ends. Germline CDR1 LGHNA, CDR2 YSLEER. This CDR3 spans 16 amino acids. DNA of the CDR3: TGCGCCAGCAGCCAGAGCCCCTCGGGACATGAGACTGAAGCTTTCTTT. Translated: CASSQSPSGHETEAFF.

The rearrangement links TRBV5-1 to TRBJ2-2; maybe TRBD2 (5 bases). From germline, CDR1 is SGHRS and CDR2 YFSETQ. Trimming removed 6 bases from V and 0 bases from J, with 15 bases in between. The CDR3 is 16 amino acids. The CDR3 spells CASTRFGETNTGELFF. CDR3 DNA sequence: TGCGCCAGCACTAGGTTCGGGGAAACGAACACCGGGGAGCTGTTTTTT.

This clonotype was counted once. DNA of the CDR3: TGTGCCAGCTCACCGCCCTCCCAGGTCGGGAACACTGAAGCTTTCTTT. Translation gives CASSPPSQVGNTEAFF. The V call is TRBV18, the J call TRBJ1-1; D gene uncertain. The CDR3 consists of 16 residues. V was clipped by 3 bases and J by 1 base, with 15 bases between them. The germline V gene encodes CDR1 KGHSH and CDR2 LQKENI. The entire variable domain, with the rest obtained from reference TRBV18 and TRBJ1-1, is as follows: NAGVMQNPRHLVRRRGQEARLRCSPMKGHSHVYWYRQLPEEGLKFMVYLQKENIIDESGMPKERFSAEFPKEGPSILRIQQVVRGDSAAYFCASSPPSQVGNTEAFFGQGTRLTVV.

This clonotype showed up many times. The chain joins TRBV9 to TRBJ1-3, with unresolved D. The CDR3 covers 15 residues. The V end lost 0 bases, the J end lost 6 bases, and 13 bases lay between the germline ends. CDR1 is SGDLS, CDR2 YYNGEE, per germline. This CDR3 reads CASSVGGSPLNTIYF. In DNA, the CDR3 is TGTGCCAGCAGCGTAGGGGGTTCCCCATTAAACACCATATATTTT.

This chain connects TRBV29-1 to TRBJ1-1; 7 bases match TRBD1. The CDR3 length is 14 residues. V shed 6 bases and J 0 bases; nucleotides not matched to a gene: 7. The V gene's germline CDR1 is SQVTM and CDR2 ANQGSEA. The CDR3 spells CSVKTGQMNTEAFF. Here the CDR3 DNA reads TGCAGCGTAAAAACGGGACAGATGAACACTGAAGCTTTCTTT. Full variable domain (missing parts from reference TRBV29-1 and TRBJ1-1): SAVISQKPSRDICQRGTSLTIQCQVDSQVTMMFWYRQQPGQSLTLIATANQGSEATYESGFVIDKFPISRPNLTFSTLTVSNMSPEDSSIYLCSVKTGQMNTEAFFGQGTRLTVV.

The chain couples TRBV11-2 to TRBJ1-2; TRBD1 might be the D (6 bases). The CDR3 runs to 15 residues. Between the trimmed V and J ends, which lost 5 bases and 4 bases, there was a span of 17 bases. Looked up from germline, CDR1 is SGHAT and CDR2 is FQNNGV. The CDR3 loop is CASSHIDRGSYGYTF. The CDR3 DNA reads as TGTGCCAGCAGCCACATCGATAGGGGGTCCTATGGCTACACCTTC.

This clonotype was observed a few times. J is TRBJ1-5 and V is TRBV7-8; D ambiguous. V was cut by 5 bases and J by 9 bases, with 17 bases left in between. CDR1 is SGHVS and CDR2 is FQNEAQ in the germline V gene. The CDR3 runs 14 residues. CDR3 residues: CASSATVFSGPQHF. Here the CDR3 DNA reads TGTGCCAGCAGCGCAACAGTCTTCAGCGGGCCCCAGCATTTT.

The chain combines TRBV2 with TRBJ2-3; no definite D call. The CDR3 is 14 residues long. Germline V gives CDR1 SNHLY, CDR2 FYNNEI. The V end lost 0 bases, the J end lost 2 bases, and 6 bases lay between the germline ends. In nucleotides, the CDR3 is TGTGCCAGCAGTGAAGCGGTTCCCACAGATACGCAGTATTTT. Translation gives CASSEAVPTDTQYF.

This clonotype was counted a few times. The CDR3 coding sequence is TGTGCCGGTAATCAAGAGACCCAGTACTTC. Encoded protein: CAGNQETQYF. The rearrangement joins TRBV21-1 to TRBJ2-5. TRBV21-1 is a pseudogene locus. This CDR3 has 10 amino acids.

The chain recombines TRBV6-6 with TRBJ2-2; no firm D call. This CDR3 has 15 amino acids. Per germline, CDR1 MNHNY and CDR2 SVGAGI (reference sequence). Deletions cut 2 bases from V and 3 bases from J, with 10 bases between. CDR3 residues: CASSYREKDTGELFF. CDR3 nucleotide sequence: TGTGCCAGCAGTTACAGGGAAAAGGACACCGGGGAGCTGTTTTTT.

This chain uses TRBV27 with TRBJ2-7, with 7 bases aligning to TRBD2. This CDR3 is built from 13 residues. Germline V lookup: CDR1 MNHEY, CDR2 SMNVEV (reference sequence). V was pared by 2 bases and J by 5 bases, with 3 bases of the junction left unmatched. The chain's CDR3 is CASSLGGVDEQYF. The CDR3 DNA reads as TGTGCCAGCAGTTTAGGGGGGGTCGACGAGCAGTACTTC.

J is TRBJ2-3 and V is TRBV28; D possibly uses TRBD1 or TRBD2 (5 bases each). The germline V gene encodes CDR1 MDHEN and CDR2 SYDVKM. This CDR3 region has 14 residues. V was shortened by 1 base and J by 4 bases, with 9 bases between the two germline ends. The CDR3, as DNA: TGTGCCAGCAGTTTATCTGGGGGTTCAGATACGCAGTATTTT. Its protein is CASSLSGGSDTQYF. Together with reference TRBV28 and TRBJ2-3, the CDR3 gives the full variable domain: DVKVTQSSRYLVKRTGEKVFLECVQDMDHENMFWYRQDPGLGLRLIYFSYDVKMKEKGDIPEGYSVSREKKERFSLILESASTNQTSMYLCASSLSGGSDTQYFGPGTRLTVL.

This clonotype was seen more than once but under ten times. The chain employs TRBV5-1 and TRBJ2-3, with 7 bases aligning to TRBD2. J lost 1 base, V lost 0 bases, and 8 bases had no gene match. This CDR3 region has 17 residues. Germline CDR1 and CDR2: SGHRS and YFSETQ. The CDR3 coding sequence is TGCGCCAGCAGCTTGGTTTTGGGGGGGACTGGCACAGATACGCAGTATTTT. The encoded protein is CASSLVLGGTGTDTQYF.

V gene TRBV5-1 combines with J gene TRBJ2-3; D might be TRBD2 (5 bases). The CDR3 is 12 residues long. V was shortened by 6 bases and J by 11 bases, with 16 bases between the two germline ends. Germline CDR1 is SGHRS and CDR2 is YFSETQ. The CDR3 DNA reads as TGCGCCAGCAAAAGGTCTCGGGATGAGCAGTATTTT. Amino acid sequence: CASKRSRDEQYF.

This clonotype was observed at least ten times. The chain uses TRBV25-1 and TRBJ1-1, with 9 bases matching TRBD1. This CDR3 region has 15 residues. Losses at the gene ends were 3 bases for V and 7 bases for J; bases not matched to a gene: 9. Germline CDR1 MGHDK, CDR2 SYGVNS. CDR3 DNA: TGTGCCAGCAGTGACGAACAGGGGGCGCTTGGTGAAGCTTTCTTT. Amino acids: CASSDEQGALGEAFF.

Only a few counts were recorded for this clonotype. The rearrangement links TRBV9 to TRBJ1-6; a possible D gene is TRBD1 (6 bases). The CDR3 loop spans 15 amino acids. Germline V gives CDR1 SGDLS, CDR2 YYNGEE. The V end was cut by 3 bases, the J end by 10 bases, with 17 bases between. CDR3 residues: CASSAGDRSNSPLHF. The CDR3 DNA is TGTGCCAGCAGCGCGGGCGACAGGTCAAACTCACCCCTCCACTTT.

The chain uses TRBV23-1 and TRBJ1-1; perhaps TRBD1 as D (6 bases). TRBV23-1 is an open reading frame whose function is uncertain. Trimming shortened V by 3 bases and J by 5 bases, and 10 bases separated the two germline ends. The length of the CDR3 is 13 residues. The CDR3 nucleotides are TGCGCCAGCAGTCATGGGGGCAGGACTGAAGCTTTCTTT. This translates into CASSHGGRTEAFF.

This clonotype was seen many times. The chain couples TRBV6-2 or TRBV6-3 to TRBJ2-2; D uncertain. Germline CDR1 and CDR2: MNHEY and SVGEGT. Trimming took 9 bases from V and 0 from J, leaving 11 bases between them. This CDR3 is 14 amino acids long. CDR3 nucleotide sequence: TGTGCCAGTAGTAAATCCTCGAACACCGGGGAGCTGTTTTTT. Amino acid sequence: CASSKSSNTGELFF.

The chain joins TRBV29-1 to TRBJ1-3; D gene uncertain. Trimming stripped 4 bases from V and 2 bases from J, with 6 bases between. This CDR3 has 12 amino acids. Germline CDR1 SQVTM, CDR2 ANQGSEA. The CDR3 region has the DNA TGCAGCGTTGTTGAACCTGGAAACACCATATATTTT. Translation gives CSVVEPGNTIYF.

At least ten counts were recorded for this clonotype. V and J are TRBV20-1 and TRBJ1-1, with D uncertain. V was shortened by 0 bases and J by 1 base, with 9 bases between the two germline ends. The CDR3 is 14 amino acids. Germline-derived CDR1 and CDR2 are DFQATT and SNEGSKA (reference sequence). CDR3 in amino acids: CSARDPQENTEAFF. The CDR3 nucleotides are TGCAGTGCTAGAGACCCCCAGGAGAACACTGAAGCTTTCTTT.

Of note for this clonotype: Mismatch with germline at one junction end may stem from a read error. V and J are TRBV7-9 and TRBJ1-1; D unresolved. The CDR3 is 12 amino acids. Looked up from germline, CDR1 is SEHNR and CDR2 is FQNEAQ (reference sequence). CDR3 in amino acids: CAGSLMDGEAFF. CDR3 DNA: TGTGCCGGCAGCTTAATGGACGGTGAAGCTTTCTTT.

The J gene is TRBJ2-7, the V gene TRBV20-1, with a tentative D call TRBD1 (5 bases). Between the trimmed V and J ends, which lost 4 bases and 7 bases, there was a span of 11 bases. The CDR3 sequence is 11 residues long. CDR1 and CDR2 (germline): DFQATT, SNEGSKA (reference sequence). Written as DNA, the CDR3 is TGCAGTGCTAAAGAGTCAGGGGAGCAGTACTTC. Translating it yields CSAKESGEQYF.

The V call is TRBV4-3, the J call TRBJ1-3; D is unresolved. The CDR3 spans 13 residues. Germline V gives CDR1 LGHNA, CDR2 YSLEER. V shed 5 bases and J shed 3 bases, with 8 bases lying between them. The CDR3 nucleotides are TGCGCCAGCAGCGGGGATGTTGGAAACACCATATATTTT. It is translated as CASSGDVGNTIYF.

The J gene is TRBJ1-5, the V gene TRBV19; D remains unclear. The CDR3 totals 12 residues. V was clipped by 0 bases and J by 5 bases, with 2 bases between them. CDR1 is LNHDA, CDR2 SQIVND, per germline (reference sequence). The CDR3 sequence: CASSIEHQPQHF. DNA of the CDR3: TGTGCCAGTAGTATAGAGCATCAGCCCCAGCATTTT. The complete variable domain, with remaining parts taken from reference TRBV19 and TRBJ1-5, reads DGGITQSPKYLFRKEGQNVTLSCEQNLNHDAMYWYRQDPGQGLRLIYYSQIVNDFQKGDIAEGYSVSREKKESFPLTVTSAQKNPTAFYLCASSIEHQPQHFGDGTRLSIL.